The source of this T cell receptor beta chain is a study of shared clonotypes between healthy human individuals. General study findings and limits: Owing to a small donor count, the genetic and exposure-history diversity represented was limited.

The donors, all of them Caucasian adults, lived in Nashville, Tennessee. In the case of this clone: Its antigen is unknown.

Deep-level settings were used for running the assay. Sequencing was performed on unsorted PBMC DNA using ten immunoSEQ deep assay plates. The data were produced by immunoSEQ multiplex PCR, yet TCRdb's version contains in-frame clones alone and is incomplete. The sample lists 500,000 to 650,000 clones; roughly 79% were seen once. V was pared by 1 base and J by 1 base, with 5 bases of the junction left unmatched. CDR1 LGHNA and CDR2 YSLEER come from the germline V gene. The CDR3 is 16 amino acids. The sequencing sample was made of PBMCs. The chain couples TRBV4-3 to TRBJ2-3; 7 nucleotides line up with TRBD2. This receptor was identified in a woman aged 40-49 years in good health. Some clones in this sample may be carry-over from other donors' samples. CDR3 residues: CASSQASGVGTDTQYF. In DNA, the CDR3 is TGCGCCAGCAGCCAAGCCAGCGGGGTAGGCACAGATACGCAGTATTTT.